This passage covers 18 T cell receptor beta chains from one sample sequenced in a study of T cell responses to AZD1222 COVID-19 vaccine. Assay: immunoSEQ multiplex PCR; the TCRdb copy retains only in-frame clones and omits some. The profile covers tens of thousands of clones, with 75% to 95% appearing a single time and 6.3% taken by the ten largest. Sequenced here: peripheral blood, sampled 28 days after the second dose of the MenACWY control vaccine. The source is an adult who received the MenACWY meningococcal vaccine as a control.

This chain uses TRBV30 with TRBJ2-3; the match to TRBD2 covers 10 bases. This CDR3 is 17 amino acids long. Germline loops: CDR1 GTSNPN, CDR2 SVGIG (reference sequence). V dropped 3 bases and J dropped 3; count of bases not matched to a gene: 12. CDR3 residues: CAWSRLIGLAETDTQYF. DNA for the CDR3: TGTGCCTGGAGCCGCCTAATCGGACTAGCGGAAACAGATACGCAGTATTTT. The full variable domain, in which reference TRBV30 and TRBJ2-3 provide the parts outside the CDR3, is SQTIHQWPATLVQPVGSPLSLECTVEGTSNPNLYWYRQAAGRGLQLLFYSVGIGQISSEVPQNLSASRPQDRQFILSSKKLLLSDSGFYLCAWSRLIGLAETDTQYFGPGTRLTVL.

CDR3 amino acids: CASSETGLVAHEQYF. Here the CDR3 DNA reads TGTGCCAGCAGTGAGACGGGACTAGTCGCCCACGAGCAGTACTTC. This chain links TRBV25-1 with TRBJ2-7, with 8 bases fitting TRBD2. The CDR3 is made up of 15 amino acids. The V gene end was trimmed by 3 bases and the J gene end by 5 bases; junction bases not matched to a gene: 9. Germline lookup yields CDR1 MGHDK and CDR2 SYGVNS.

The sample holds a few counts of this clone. The CDR3 sequence: CASSYSLLAPSTGRTADTQYF. The CDR3 region has the DNA TGTGCCAGCAGTTACTCTCTTCTGGCCCCGTCAACTGGGAGGACAGCGGATACGCAGTATTTT. The genes are TRBV6-2 or TRBV6-3 and TRBJ2-3; tentatively, D is TRBD1 or TRBD2 (6 bases each). Trimming left V 0 bases short and J 6 bases short, with 31 bases between. The CDR3 is 21 amino acids. Germline V gives CDR1 MNHEY, CDR2 SVGEGT.

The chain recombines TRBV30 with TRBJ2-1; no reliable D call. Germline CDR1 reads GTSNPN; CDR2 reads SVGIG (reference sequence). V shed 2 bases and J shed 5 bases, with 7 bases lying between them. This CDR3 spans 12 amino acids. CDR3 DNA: TGTGCCTGGAGTATGGGCAACAATGAGCAGTTCTTC. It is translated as CAWSMGNNEQFF.

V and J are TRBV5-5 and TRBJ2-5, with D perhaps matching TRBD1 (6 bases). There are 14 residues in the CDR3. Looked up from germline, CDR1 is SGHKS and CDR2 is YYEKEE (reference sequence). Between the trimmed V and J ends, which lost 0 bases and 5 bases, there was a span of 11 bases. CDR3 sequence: CASSLASGDETQYF. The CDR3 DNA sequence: TGTGCCAGCAGCTTGGCGTCAGGGGACGAGACCCAGTACTTC.

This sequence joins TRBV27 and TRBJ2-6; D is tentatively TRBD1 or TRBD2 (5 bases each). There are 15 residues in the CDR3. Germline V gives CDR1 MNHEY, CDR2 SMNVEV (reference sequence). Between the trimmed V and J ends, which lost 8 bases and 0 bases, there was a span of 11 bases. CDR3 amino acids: CASSQGTSGANVLTF. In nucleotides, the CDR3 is TGTGCCAGCTCTCAAGGGACCTCTGGGGCCAACGTCCTGACTTTC. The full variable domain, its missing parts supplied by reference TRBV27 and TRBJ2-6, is EAQVTQNPRYLITVTGKKLTVTCSQNMNHEYMSWYRQDPGLGLRQIYYSMNVEVTDKGDVPEGYKVSRKEKRNFPLILESPSPNQTSLYFCASSQGTSGANVLTFGAGSRLTVL.

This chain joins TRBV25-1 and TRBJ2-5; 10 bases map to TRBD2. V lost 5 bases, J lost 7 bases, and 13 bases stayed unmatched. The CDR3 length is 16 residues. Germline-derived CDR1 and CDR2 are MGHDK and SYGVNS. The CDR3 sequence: CASSQASGSWGGTQYF. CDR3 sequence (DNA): TGTGCCAGCAGTCAGGCTAGCGGGAGCTGGGGGGGGACCCAGTACTTC. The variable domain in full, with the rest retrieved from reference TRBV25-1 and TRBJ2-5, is EADIYQTPRYLVIGTGKKITLECSQTMGHDKMYWYQQDPGMELHLIHYSYGVNSTEKGDLSSESTVSRIRTEHFPLTLESARPSHTSQYLCASSQASGSWGGTQYFGPGTRLLVL.

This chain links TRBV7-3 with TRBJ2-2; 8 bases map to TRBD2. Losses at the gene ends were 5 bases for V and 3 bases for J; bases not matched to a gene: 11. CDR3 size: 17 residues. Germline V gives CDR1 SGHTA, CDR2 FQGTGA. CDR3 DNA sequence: TGTGCCAGCAGCCCCCAGGGGCTAGCGGGTCACACCGGGGAGCTGTTTTTT. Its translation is CASSPQGLAGHTGELFF.

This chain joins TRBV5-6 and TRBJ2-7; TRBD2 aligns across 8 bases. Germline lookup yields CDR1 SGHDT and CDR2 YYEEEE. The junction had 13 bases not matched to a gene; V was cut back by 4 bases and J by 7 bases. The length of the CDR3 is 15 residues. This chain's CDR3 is CASSLSGTRPGEQYF. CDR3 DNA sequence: TGTGCCAGCAGCCTTAGCGGGACAAGACCGGGGGAGCAGTACTTC.

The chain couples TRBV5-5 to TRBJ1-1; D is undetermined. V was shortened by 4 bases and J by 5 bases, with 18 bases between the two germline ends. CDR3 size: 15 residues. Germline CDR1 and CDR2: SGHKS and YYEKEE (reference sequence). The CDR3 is CASSLDEWRVTEAFF. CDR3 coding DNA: TGTGCCAGCAGCCTCGATGAGTGGAGGGTAACTGAAGCTTTCTTT.

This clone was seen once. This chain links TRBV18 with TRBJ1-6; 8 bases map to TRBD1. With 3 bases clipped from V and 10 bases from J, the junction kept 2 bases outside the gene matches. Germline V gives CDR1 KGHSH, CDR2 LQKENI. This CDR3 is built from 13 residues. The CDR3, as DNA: TGTGCCAGCTCACCCGACAGGGGCTCACCCCTCCACTTT. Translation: CASSPDRGSPLHF.

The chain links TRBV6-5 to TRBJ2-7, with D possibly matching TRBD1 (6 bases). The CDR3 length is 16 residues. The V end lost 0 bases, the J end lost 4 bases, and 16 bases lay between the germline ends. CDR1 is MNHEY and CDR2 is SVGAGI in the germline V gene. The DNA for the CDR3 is TGTGCCAGCAGTTACTCGACTCGGGACACAGCTTACGAGCAGTACTTC. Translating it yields CASSYSTRDTAYEQYF.

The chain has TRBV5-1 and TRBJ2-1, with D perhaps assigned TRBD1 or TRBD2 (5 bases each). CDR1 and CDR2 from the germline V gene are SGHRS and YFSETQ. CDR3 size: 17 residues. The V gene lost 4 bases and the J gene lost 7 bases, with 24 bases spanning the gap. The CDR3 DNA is TGCGCCAGCAGCCCCTCCCTGGGGGAGCGGAAAAAAAATGAGCAGTTCTTC. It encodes CASSPSLGERKKNEQFF.

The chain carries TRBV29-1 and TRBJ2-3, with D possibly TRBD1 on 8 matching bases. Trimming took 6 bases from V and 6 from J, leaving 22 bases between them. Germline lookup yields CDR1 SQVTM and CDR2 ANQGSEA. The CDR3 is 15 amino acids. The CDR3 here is CSVSNRGGRIDTQYF. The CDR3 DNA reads TGCAGCGTGTCGAACAGGGGGGGACGGATTGATACGCAGTATTTT.

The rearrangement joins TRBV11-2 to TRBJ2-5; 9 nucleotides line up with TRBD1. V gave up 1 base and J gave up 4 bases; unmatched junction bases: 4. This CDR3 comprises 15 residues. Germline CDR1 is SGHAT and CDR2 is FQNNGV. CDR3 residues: CASSLGTGERETQYF. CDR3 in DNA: TGTGCCAGCAGCTTAGGGACAGGGGAAAGAGAGACCCAGTACTTC.

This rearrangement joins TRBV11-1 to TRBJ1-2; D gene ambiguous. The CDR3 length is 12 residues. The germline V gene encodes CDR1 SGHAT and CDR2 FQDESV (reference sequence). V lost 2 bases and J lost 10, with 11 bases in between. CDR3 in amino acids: CASSLHVDNYTF. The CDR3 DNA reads TGTGCCAGCAGCTTACATGTAGATAACTACACCTTC.

CDR3 protein: CASSPADRSETQYF. The CDR3 DNA reads as TGTGCCAGCAGCCCAGCCGACAGATCTGAGACCCAGTACTTC. V usage is TRBV7-9 and J usage is TRBJ2-5; weak D call: TRBD1 (5 bases). The germline V gene encodes CDR1 SEHNR and CDR2 FQNEAQ (reference sequence). The V end lost 5 bases, the J end lost 5 bases, and 15 bases lay between the germline ends. The CDR3 consists of 14 residues.

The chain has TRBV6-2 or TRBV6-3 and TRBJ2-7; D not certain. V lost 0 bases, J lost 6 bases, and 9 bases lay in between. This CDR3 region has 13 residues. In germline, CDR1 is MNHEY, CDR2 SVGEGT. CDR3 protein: CASSYSTGFEQYF. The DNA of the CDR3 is TGTGCCAGCAGTTACTCGACTGGGTTCGAGCAGTACTTC.